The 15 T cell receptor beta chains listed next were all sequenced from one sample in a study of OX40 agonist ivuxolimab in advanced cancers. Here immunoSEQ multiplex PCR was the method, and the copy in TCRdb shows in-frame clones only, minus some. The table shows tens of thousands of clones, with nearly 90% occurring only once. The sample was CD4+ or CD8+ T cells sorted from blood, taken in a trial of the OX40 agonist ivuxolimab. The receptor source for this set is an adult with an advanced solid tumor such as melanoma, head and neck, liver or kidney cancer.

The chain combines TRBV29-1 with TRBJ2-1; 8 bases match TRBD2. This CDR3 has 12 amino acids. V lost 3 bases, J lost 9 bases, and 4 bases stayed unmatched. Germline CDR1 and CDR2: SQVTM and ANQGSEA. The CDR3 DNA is TGCAGCGTTGACGGGACTAGTTTTGAGCAGTTCTTC. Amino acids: CSVDGTSFEQFF.

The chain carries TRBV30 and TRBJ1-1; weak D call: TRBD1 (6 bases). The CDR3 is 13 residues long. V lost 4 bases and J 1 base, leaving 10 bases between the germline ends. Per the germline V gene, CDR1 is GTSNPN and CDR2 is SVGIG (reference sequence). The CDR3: CAWTPGQNTEAFF. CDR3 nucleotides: TGTGCCTGGACCCCGGGACAGAACACTGAAGCTTTCTTT.

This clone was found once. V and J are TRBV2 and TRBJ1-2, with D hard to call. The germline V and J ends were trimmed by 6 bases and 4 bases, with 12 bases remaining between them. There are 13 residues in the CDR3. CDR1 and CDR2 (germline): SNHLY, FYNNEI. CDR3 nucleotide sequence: TGTGCCAGCAGGTTGGCAGATTTCTATGGCTACACCTTC. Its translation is CASRLADFYGYTF. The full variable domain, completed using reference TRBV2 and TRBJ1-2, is EPEVTQTPSHQVTQMGQEVILRCVPISNHLYFYWYRQILGQKVEFLVSFYNNEISEKSEIFDDQFSVERPDGSNFTLKIRSTKLEDSAMYFCASRLADFYGYTFGSGTRLTVV.

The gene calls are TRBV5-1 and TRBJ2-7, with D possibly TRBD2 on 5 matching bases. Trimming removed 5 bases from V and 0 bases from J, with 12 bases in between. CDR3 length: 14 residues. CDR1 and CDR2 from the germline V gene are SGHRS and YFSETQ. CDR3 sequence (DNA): TGCGCCAGCAGTCCCAGCGGAGGCTCCTACGAGCAGTACTTC. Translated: CASSPSGGSYEQYF.

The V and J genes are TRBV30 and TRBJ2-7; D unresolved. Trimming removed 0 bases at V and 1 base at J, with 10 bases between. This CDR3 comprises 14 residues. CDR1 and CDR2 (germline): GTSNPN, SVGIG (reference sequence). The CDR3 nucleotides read TGTGCCTGGAGTGTAAGCCCCCAATCCTACGAGCAGTACTTC. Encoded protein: CAWSVSPQSYEQYF.

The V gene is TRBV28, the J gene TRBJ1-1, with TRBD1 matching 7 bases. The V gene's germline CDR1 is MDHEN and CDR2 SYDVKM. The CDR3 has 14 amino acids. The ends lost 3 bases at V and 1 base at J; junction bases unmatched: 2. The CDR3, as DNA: TGTGCCAGCAGTTTTTACAGGGGGAACACTGAAGCTTTCTTT. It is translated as CASSFYRGNTEAFF.

The CDR3 sequence is CASSLAGERNEQFF. CDR3 in DNA: TGTGCCAGCAGCTTAGCGGGGGAGAGAAATGAGCAGTTCTTC. The V and J genes are TRBV7-9 and TRBJ2-1; D may correspond to TRBD1 or TRBD2 (5 bases each). The CDR3 consists of 14 residues. Trimming pared 0 bases from V and 7 bases from J, leaving 10 bases between. The germline gives CDR1 SEHNR, CDR2 FQNEAQ (reference sequence). Supplemented by reference TRBV7-9 and TRBJ2-1, the full variable domain reads DTGVSQNPRHKITKRGQNVTFRCDPISEHNRLYWYRQTLGQGPEFLTYFQNEAQLEKSRLLSDRFSAERPKGSFSTLEIQRTEQGDSAMYLCASSLAGERNEQFFGPGTRLTVL.

The CDR3 DNA follows: TGTGCCAGCAGCTTAGGGCGGGGGACGATAGAGACCCAGTACTTC. This codes for CASSLGRGTIETQYF. The chain couples TRBV7-9 to TRBJ2-5; TRBD2 aligns across 7 bases. The ends lost 1 base at V and 4 bases at J; junction bases unmatched: 6. CDR3 length: 15 amino acids. Germline loops: CDR1 SEHNR, CDR2 FQNEAQ (reference sequence). The whole variable domain, filled in from reference TRBV7-9 and TRBJ2-5, reads DTGVSQNPRHKITKRGQNVTFRCDPISEHNRLYWYRQTLGQGPEFLTYFQNEAQLEKSRLLSDRFSAERPKGSFSTLEIQRTEQGDSAMYLCASSLGRGTIETQYFGPGTRLLVL.

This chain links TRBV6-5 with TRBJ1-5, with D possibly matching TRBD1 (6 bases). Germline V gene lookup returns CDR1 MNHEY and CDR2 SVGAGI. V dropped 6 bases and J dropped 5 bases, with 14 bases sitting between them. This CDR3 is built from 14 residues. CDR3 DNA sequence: TGTGCCAGCAGCCCAGCAGGGACATATCAGCCCCAGCATTTT. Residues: CASSPAGTYQPQHF.

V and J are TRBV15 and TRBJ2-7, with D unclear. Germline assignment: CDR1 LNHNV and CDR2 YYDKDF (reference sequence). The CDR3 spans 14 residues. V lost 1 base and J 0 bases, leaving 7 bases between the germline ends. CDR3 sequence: CATSRVRSSYEQYF. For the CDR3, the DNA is TGTGCCACCAGCAGAGTCCGGAGCTCCTACGAGCAGTACTTC.

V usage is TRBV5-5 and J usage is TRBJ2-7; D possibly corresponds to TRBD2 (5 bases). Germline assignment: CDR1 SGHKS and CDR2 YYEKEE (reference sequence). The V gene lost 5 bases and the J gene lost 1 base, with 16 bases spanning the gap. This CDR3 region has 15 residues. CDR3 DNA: TGTGCCAGCAGACCCCGCCGGGGAGAGTCCTACGAGCAGTACTTC. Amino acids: CASRPRRGESYEQYF. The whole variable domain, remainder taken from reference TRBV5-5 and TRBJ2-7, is DAGVTQSPTHLIKTRGQQVTLRCSPISGHKSVSWYQQVLGQGPQFIFQYYEKEERGRGNFPDRFSARQFPNYSSELNVNALLLGDSALYLCASRPRRGESYEQYFGPGTRLTVT.

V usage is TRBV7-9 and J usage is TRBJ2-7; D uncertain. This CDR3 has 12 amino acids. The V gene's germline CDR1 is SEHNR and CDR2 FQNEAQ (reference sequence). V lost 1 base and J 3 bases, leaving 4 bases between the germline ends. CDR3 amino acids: CASSLDHYEQYF. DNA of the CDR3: TGTGCCAGCAGCTTAGACCACTACGAGCAGTACTTC.

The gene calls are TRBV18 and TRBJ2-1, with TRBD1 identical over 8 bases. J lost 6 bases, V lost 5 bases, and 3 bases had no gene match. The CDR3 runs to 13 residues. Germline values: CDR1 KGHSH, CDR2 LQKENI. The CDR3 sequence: CASSLTGVNEQFF. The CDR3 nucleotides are TGTGCCAGCTCATTGACAGGGGTCAATGAGCAGTTCTTC.

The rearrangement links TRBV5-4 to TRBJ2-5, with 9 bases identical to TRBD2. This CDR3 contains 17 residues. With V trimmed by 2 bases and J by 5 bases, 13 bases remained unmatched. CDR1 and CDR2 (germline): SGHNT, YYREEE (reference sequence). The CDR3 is CASSFIGLAGVGETQYF. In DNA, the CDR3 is TGTGCCAGCAGCTTTATTGGCTTAGCGGGAGTCGGGGAGACCCAGTACTTC.

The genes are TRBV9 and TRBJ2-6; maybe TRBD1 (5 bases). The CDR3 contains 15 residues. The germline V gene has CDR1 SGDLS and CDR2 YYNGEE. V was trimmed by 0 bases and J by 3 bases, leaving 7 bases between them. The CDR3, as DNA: TGTGCCAGCAGCGTAGAAGGGGTTGGGGCCAACGTCCTGACTTTC. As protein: CASSVEGVGANVLTF.